Detailed here is one T cell receptor beta chain. The junction had 8 bases not matched to a gene; V was cut back by 3 bases and J by 1 base. Germline CDR1 reads SEHNR; CDR2 reads FQNEAQ (reference sequence). This CDR3 comprises 16 residues. The data were obtained in a study of blood T cell repertoires in COVID-19. Study details: The United States, Italy and Spain provided the acute and convalescent COVID-19 samples. Nucleic acid was either cDNA or gDNA, and it came from T cells, B-cell-depleted T cells, or PBMCs.

The table came from immunoSEQ multiplex PCR; TCRdb's copy has only in-frame clones and leaves some out. Seen here are 280,000 or so clones, over 75% observed once, and the top ten hold just under 9.5%. V and J are TRBV7-9 and TRBJ2-5; 7 nucleotides match TRBD1. Source material: peripheral blood. This clonotype originated in a man aged 18 to 30 with active or convalescent COVID-19. CDR3 residues: CASSLSVQGVQETQYF. The CDR3 DNA reads TGTGCCAGCAGCTTGAGTGTTCAGGGGGTCCAAGAGACCCAGTACTTC.